This TCR beta chain was obtained from a study of T cell responses to AZD1222 COVID-19 vaccine. Study findings and constraints: Regions 160-218 and 743-854 held dominance among vaccine-associated CD4 TCRs, which spanned spike. The study reported that nearly half of spike-specific TCRs target unmutated variant regions. Baseline seropositivity occurred in only a handful of AZD1222 recipients.

Only a few counts were recorded for this clone. Its specificity is unknown. Only in-frame clones appear in the TCRdb table, and some are missing; sequencing was by immunoSEQ multiplex PCR. The top ten hold 8% to 10% of the sample, which has around 83,000 clones, around 88% seen once. Sequenced material: peripheral blood, taken on day 0 of AZD1222 vaccination. The clonotype comes from an adult in good health.

The CDR3 sequence is CASSQDRAKQYF. CDR3 sequence (DNA): TGTGCCAGCAGCCAGGACAGGGCGAAGCAGTACTTC. The chain has TRBV6-5 and TRBJ2-4; 8 positions match TRBD1. The CDR3 loop spans 12 amino acids. V was clipped by 6 bases and J by 13 bases; unmatched bases: 8. The V gene's germline CDR1 is MNHEY and CDR2 SVGAGI.